This T cell receptor (beta chain) was identified in a study of identifying expanded T cells in peripheral blood. CDR1 is MNHNS, CDR2 SASEGT, per germline. Trimming pared 2 bases from V and 12 bases from J, leaving 5 bases between. The CDR3 consists of 11 residues. Healthy donors had no documented immune events, such as infections, while sampled. Turning to this clone: Its specificity is not known.

Some clones are missing from TCRdb's copy, which holds only in-frame ones; the method was immunoSEQ multiplex PCR. This table has approximately 85,000 clones, more than 75% appearing once. Study results and limitations: Clone count variance between roughly 2-week samples rose with total template count. Differentially abundant clones: roughly 1.2 between replicates, just under 17 at around 2 weeks, approximately 18 at four.

Sequencing was carried out using blood. The sequence was obtained from a person aged 18 to 75 in good health. The chain uses TRBV6-1 and TRBJ1-6; D unclear. CDR3: CASSELGPLHF. CDR3 nucleotide sequence: TGTGCCAGCAGTGAATTGGGACCCCTCCACTTT.